Following are 5 T cell receptor beta chains from one sample sequenced in a study of blood T cell repertoires in COVID-19. The data were produced by immunoSEQ multiplex PCR, yet TCRdb's version contains in-frame clones alone and is incomplete. The table has about 130,000 clones, 80% to 90% seen once. The specimen sequenced was peripheral blood. The receptor set was obtained from a man aged 45-60 years with active COVID-19.

The chain combines TRBV7-2 with TRBJ2-1, with 13 bases lining up with TRBD2. Germline V gene lookup returns CDR1 SGHTA and CDR2 FQGNSA. J lost 7 bases, V lost 4 bases, and 4 bases had no gene match. There are 15 residues in the CDR3. CDR3 DNA sequence: TGTGCCAGCAGCTGGACTAGCGGGGGATCGAATGAGCAGTTCTTC. Its translation: CASSWTSGGSNEQFF.

The chain uses TRBV18 and TRBJ2-7; the match to TRBD1 covers 10 bases. With V trimmed by 8 bases and J by 5 bases, 6 bases remained unmatched. Germline CDR1 reads KGHSH; CDR2 reads LQKENI. The CDR3 runs 13 residues. CDR3 sequence reads: CASHLGQGDEQYF. The CDR3 region has the DNA TGTGCCAGCCATCTAGGACAGGGGGACGAGCAGTACTTC.

This chain joins TRBV19 and TRBJ1-5, with TRBD1 matching over 8 bases. The J segment lost 6 bases and the V segment lost 5 bases, leaving 3 bases of the junction unmatched. The CDR3 has 13 residues. Germline CDR1 LNHDA, CDR2 SQIVND (reference sequence). For the CDR3, the DNA is TGTGCCAGTAGTGCCACAGGGGGTCAGCCCCAGCATTTT. Translating gives CASSATGGQPQHF.

The chain is built from TRBV6-5 and TRBJ1-2; D unclear. The V end lost 2 bases, the J end lost 2 bases, and 6 bases lay between the germline ends. The CDR3 loop spans 13 amino acids. The germline CDR1 and CDR2 sequences are MNHEY and SVGAGI. CDR3 region: CASSYARNYGYTF. The CDR3 DNA sequence: TGTGCCAGCAGTTACGCCAGGAACTATGGCTACACCTTC.

This chain links TRBV7-6 with TRBJ2-1, with 10 bases identical to TRBD2. CDR1 and CDR2 from the germline V gene are SGHVS and FNYEAQ. The CDR3 totals 17 residues. The ends lost 3 bases at V and 4 bases at J; junction bases unmatched: 9. For the CDR3, the DNA is TGTGCCAGCAGCTTGTCGGGGCAGCGGGGGGGGTACAATGAGCAGTTCTTC. It codes for CASSLSGQRGGYNEQFF. The complete variable domain, with remaining parts taken from reference TRBV7-6 and TRBJ2-1, reads GAGVSQSPRYKVTKRGQDVALRCDPISGHVSLYWYRQALGQGPEFLTYFNYEAQQDKSGLPNDRFSAERPEGSISTLTIQRTEQRDSAMYRCASSLSGQRGGYNEQFFGPGTRLTVL.